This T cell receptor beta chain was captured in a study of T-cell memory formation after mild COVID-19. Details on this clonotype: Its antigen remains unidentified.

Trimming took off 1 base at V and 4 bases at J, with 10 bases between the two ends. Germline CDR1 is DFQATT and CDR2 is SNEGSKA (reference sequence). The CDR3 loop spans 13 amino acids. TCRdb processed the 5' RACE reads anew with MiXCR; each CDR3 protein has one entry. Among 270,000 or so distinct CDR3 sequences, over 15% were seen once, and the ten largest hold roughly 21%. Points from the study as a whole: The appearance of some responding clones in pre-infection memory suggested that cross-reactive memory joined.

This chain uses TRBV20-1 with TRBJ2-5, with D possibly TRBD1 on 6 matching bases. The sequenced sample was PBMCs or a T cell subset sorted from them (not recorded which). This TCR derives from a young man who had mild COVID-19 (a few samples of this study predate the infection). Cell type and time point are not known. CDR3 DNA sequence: TGCAGTGCTAGAGGAGGACAGACAGAGACCCAGTACTTC. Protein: CSARGGQTETQYF.